Shown below are 25 T cell receptor beta chains from a single sample sequenced in a study of cytomegalovirus exposure and HLA in healthy donors. The repertoire was sequenced with immunoSEQ multiplex PCR; TCRdb's copy has only in-frame clones and lacks some. The sample shows around 300,000 clones, around 86% of them seen only once. Source material: PBMCs. These receptors all come from a woman between 18 and 30 years old in good health and CMV-seronegative.

V is TRBV7-2 and J is TRBJ1-2, with 8 bases that match TRBD1. J gave up 8 bases and V 2 bases, and 10 bases lay outside the gene matches. Germline values: CDR1 SGHTA, CDR2 FQGNSA. The CDR3 has 15 amino acids. CDR3 nucleotide sequence: TGTGCCAGCAGCTTAACCCCTGGGACAGGTCGGGGCTACACCTTC. Translated: CASSLTPGTGRGYTF.

V is TRBV30 and J is TRBJ1-5; D unresolved. Between the trimmed V and J ends, which lost 6 bases and 0 bases, there was a span of 9 bases. The germline V gene encodes CDR1 GTSNPN and CDR2 SVGIG (reference sequence). CDR3 length: 13 residues. CDR3 amino acids: CACQDYSNQPQHF. The CDR3 nucleotides are TGTGCCTGTCAGGATTATAGCAATCAGCCCCAGCATTTT.

The V gene is TRBV11-2, the J gene TRBJ2-7; 9 nucleotides align to TRBD1. Germline CDR1 SGHAT, CDR2 FQNNGV. The CDR3 spans 16 residues. J was trimmed by 3 bases and V by 5 bases; bases with no gene match: 11. The CDR3 here is CASSAGSGTGFYEQYF. CDR3 in DNA: TGTGCCAGCAGCGCAGGATCCGGGACAGGGTTCTACGAGCAGTACTTC.

V gene TRBV27 combines with J gene TRBJ2-3; 12 nucleotides align to TRBD2. The junction had 3 bases not matched to a gene; V was cut back by 5 bases and J by 6 bases. The CDR3 length is 14 residues. Germline-derived CDR1 and CDR2 are MNHEY and SMNVEV (reference sequence). CDR3: CASSASGGADTQYF. In DNA, the CDR3 is TGTGCCAGCAGTGCTAGCGGGGGGGCGGATACGCAGTATTTT.

V usage is TRBV11-2 and J usage is TRBJ1-1, with D perhaps TRBD1 (6 bases). Trimming shortened V by 2 bases and J by 0 bases, and 7 bases separated the two germline ends. CDR1 SGHAT and CDR2 FQNNGV come from the germline V gene. CDR3 length: 14 residues. CDR3 DNA: TGTGCCAGCAGCTTAAGGGGGATGAACACTGAAGCTTTCTTT. The encoded protein is CASSLRGMNTEAFF. Variable domain in full (rest from reference TRBV11-2 and TRBJ1-1): EAGVAQSPRYKIIEKRQSVAFWCNPISGHATLYWYQQILGQGPKLLIQFQNNGVVDDSQLPKDRFSAERLKGVDSTLKIQPAKLEDSAVYLCASSLRGMNTEAFFGQGTRLTVV.

The chain is built from TRBV9 and TRBJ2-5, with 8 nucleotides matching TRBD1. The CDR3 is 15 amino acids. Germline lookup yields CDR1 SGDLS and CDR2 YYNGEE. Unmatched junction bases numbered 4, after V lost 2 bases and J lost 1 base. The CDR3 DNA is TGTGCCAGCAGCGTCAGGACAGGGACCCAAGAGACCCAGTACTTC. Translated: CASSVRTGTQETQYF.

The chain combines TRBV5-1 with TRBJ2-1, with D perhaps matching TRBD2 (6 bases). Germline assignment: CDR1 SGHRS and CDR2 YFSETQ. The CDR3 is made up of 13 amino acids. Trimming cost V 4 bases and J 6 bases, with 11 bases left between them. In nucleotides, the CDR3 is TGCGCCAGCAGCACGACTAGTGTCAATGAGCAGTTCTTC. Encoded protein: CASSTTSVNEQFF.

V gene TRBV28 combines with J gene TRBJ1-2; D possibly corresponds to TRBD1 (6 bases). Germline V gene lookup returns CDR1 MDHEN and CDR2 SYDVKM. Trimming shortened V by 6 bases and J by 3 bases, and 11 bases separated the two germline ends. The CDR3 contains 13 residues. CDR3 region: CASSWGQDYGYTF. CDR3 coding DNA: TGTGCCAGCAGCTGGGGACAAGACTATGGCTACACCTTC.

The chain has TRBV19 and TRBJ2-5, with 13 bases lining up with TRBD2. The CDR3 sequence is 18 residues long. V was clipped by 6 bases and J by 2 bases; unmatched bases: 12. The V gene's germline CDR1 is LNHDA and CDR2 SQIVND (reference sequence). The CDR3 spells CASSPRTSGSWRQETQYF. The CDR3 nucleotides are TGTGCCAGTAGCCCTAGGACTAGCGGGAGTTGGCGGCAAGAGACCCAGTACTTC. Drawing the rest from reference TRBV19 and TRBJ2-5, the complete variable domain is DGGITQSPKYLFRKEGQNVTLSCEQNLNHDAMYWYRQDPGQGLRLIYYSQIVNDFQKGDIAEGYSVSREKKESFPLTVTSAQKNPTAFYLCASSPRTSGSWRQETQYFGPGTRLLVL.

V is TRBV9 and J is TRBJ1-1; possibly TRBD1 for D (5 bases). This CDR3 is 16 amino acids long. CDR1 and CDR2 (germline): SGDLS, YYNGEE. Between the trimmed V and J ends, which lost 3 bases and 0 bases, there was a span of 15 bases. This CDR3 reads CASSAPSGRMNTEAFF. In DNA form, the CDR3 reads TGTGCCAGCAGCGCCCCTTCAGGGCGTATGAACACTGAAGCTTTCTTT.

The chain is built from TRBV4-1 and TRBJ1-1; D ambiguous. The V gene's germline CDR1 is MGHRA and CDR2 YSYEKL. Deletions cut 2 bases from V and 4 bases from J, with 8 bases between. The CDR3 is 13 residues long. This chain's CDR3 is CASSQTYGTEAFF. In DNA form, the CDR3 reads TGCGCCAGCAGCCAAACTTACGGCACTGAAGCTTTCTTT.

The V and J genes are TRBV11-2 and TRBJ2-2; maybe TRBD2 (6 bases). Germline CDR1 is SGHAT and CDR2 is FQNNGV. This CDR3 contains 14 residues. V lost 3 bases to trimming and J lost 3 bases, with 8 bases between them. CDR3 coding DNA: TGTGCCAGCAGCTTGGGGGACTACACCGGGGAGCTGTTTTTT. Protein product: CASSLGDYTGELFF.

The J gene is TRBJ2-7, the V gene TRBV18; tentatively, D is TRBD2 (6 bases). CDR1 is KGHSH, CDR2 LQKENI, per germline. V lost 3 bases, J lost 1 base, and 7 bases lay in between. The CDR3 sequence is 13 residues long. The chain's CDR3 is CASSPDYSYEQYF. In nucleotides, the CDR3 is TGTGCCAGCTCACCGGACTATTCCTACGAGCAGTACTTC.

V and J are TRBV9 and TRBJ2-7; D might be TRBD2 (5 bases). CDR3 length equals 14 residues. Germline V CDR1 and CDR2: SGDLS, YYNGEE. With 0 bases removed from V and 1 base from J, the gap between germline ends came to 8 bases. The CDR3 region is CASSVVGGSYEQYF. CDR3 nucleotides: TGTGCCAGCAGCGTAGTCGGAGGTTCCTACGAGCAGTACTTC.

The gene calls are TRBV9 and TRBJ1-1; TRBD1 matches 8 bases. The CDR3 length is 15 residues. V shed 3 bases and J 5 bases; nucleotides not matched to a gene: 9. Per the germline V gene, CDR1 is SGDLS and CDR2 is YYNGEE. The CDR3 DNA reads TGTGCCAGCAGCGCCGGACAGGGCTCGGGTACTGAAGCTTTCTTT. Its protein product is CASSAGQGSGTEAFF.

This chain links TRBV5-1 with TRBJ1-4; 8 bases map to TRBD1. CDR3 length equals 14 residues. CDR1 and CDR2 (germline): SGHRS, YFSETQ. The J segment lost 7 bases and the V segment lost 2 bases, leaving 4 bases of the junction unmatched. CDR3 in amino acids: CASSFDRGGEKLFF. The DNA of the CDR3 is TGCGCCAGCAGCTTTGACAGGGGCGGTGAAAAACTGTTTTTT.

The chain is built from TRBV9 and TRBJ2-2; 12 nucleotides align to TRBD1. V lost 4 bases to trimming and J lost 3 bases; unmatched junction nucleotides: 10. This CDR3 region has 18 residues. Germline V gives CDR1 SGDLS, CDR2 YYNGEE. Written as DNA, the CDR3 is TGTGCCAGCAGCACACCGGGACAGGGGGCCTTGTACACCGGGGAGCTGTTTTTT. Protein: CASSTPGQGALYTGELFF.

CDR3 loop: CASSIGTGGSHYGYTF. CDR3 nucleotides: TGTGCCAGCAGCATTGGGACAGGGGGCAGTCACTATGGCTACACCTTC. The chain carries TRBV13 and TRBJ1-2, with 12 bases identical to TRBD1. The CDR3 loop spans 16 amino acids. Looked up from germline, CDR1 is PRHDT and CDR2 is FYEKMQ (reference sequence). With V trimmed by 5 bases and J by 3 bases, 7 bases remained unmatched.

This chain links TRBV11-2 with TRBJ2-3; a possible D gene is TRBD2 (5 bases). Germline CDR1 reads SGHAT; CDR2 reads FQNNGV. Trimming shortened V by 5 bases and J by 8 bases, and 23 bases separated the two germline ends. The CDR3 contains 16 residues. CDR3 sequence: CASSTSKGGPNGTQYF. The DNA of the CDR3 is TGTGCCAGCAGCACTAGTAAAGGCGGACCCAATGGTACGCAGTATTTT.

This CDR3 is CASSQTTGSGNTIYF. The CDR3, as DNA: TGCGCCAGCAGCCAAACGACTGGCTCTGGAAACACCATATATTTT. The chain recombines TRBV4-3 with TRBJ1-3; D is unresolved. Germline V gene data show CDR1 as LGHNA and CDR2 as YSLEER. V lost 2 bases and J 0 bases, leaving 8 bases between the germline ends. This CDR3 has 15 residues.

The DNA for the CDR3 is TGTGCCAGCAGCTTAGGGCTCAGGGGTGGCAATCAGCCCCAGCATTTT. As protein: CASSLGLRGGNQPQHF. This chain connects TRBV7-2 to TRBJ1-5; TRBD1 might be the D (6 bases). The CDR3 contains 16 residues. In germline, CDR1 is SGHTA, CDR2 FQGNSA. Trimming cost V 1 base and J 2 bases, with 12 bases left between them.

This clone was picked up one time. Here the CDR3 reads CSVVEASDQPQHF. In DNA form, the CDR3 reads TGCAGCGTTGTGGAGGCCTCCGATCAGCCCCAGCATTTT. V usage is TRBV29-1 and J usage is TRBJ1-5, with D unresolved. The CDR3 sequence is 13 residues long. Trimming took off 4 bases at V and 5 bases at J, with 12 bases between the two ends. The germline V gene encodes CDR1 SQVTM and CDR2 ANQGSEA.

The V and J genes are TRBV6-5 and TRBJ1-1; D is unresolved. From germline, CDR1 is MNHEY and CDR2 SVGAGI. The CDR3 extends over 13 amino acids. V shed 1 base and J shed 7 bases, with 10 bases lying between them. The CDR3 nucleotides are TGTGCCAGCAGTTACTTCCGTAACGGTGAAGCTTTCTTT. Its protein product is CASSYFRNGEAFF.

This clone was seen just once. The chain couples TRBV4-1 to TRBJ2-1; a weak D match, TRBD2 (5 bases). The V end was cut by 0 bases, the J end by 4 bases, with 10 bases between. The CDR3 is 15 residues long. Per the germline V gene, CDR1 is MGHRA and CDR2 is YSYEKL. The CDR3: CASSQEPRRYNEQFF. In nucleotides, the CDR3 is TGCGCCAGCAGCCAAGAACCCCGGAGGTACAATGAGCAGTTCTTC.

The rearrangement links TRBV11-3 to TRBJ2-7; 8 bases align to TRBD1. Germline values: CDR1 SGHNT, CDR2 YENEEA. With V trimmed by 3 bases and J by 4 bases, 5 bases remained unmatched. There are 14 residues in the CDR3. CDR3 nucleotides: TGTGCCAGCAGCTTCAGGGGGCTCGATTACGAGCAGTACTTC. As protein: CASSFRGLDYEQYF.